This T cell receptor beta chain was captured in a study of blood T cell repertoires in COVID-19. Turning to the study itself: From the United States, Italy and Spain came samples of acute and convalescent COVID-19. Nucleic acid was either cDNA or gDNA, and it came from T cells, B-cell-depleted T cells, or PBMCs.

The CDR3 runs 11 residues. The V end was cut by 0 bases, the J end by 11 bases, with 10 bases between. Germline assignment: CDR1 GTSNPN and CDR2 SVGIG (reference sequence). As originally analysed: Amplification from reference gene primers served as the basis for estimated nucleated cell counts. Sequencing was performed with immunoSEQ multiplex PCR; in TCRdb, only in-frame clones are kept and a portion is missing. For V, J and clone size, that table is used; D and trimming come from the DNA. The repertoire holds over 45,000 clones, with approximately 80% as singletons. The sequenced sample was peripheral blood. The rearrangement joins TRBV30 to TRBJ1-2; TRBD1 is a possible D gene (6 bases). The origin of this receptor is a man over 45 with active or convalescent COVID-19. In DNA, the CDR3 is TGTGCCTGGAGTGTAGGGGGGGATTACACCTTC. This sequence encodes CAWSVGGDYTF.